The source of this TCR beta chain is a study of blood T cell repertoires in COVID-19 (TCRdb year 2020). Looking at the study overall: The collaborator samples originated in the United States, Italy and Spain and spanned the acute and convalescent phases of COVID-19. Deeply sampled blood TCRbeta repertoires from subjects exposed to, actively infected with, or recovered from COVID-19 were included in the dataset. A freely available public database, intended as a resource for researchers studying the immune response to SARS-CoV-2, is where the repertoires were released. Samples were obtained from the ongoing ImmuneRACE study (first 160 participants) and from 1,254 subjects provided by 6 global collaborators. The prospective study material was composed of cDNA or gDNA derived from T cells, B-cell-depleted T cells, or PBMCs. Where available, HLA class I and class II types were taken from metadata supplied by the sample provider and were not determined by assay-based typing. Sample metadata almost always included a de-identified subject ID, COVID-19 status, age in years and sex.

Enrolling through a virtual design, the prospective study's participants ranged in age from about 18 to 89 years and lived across about two dozen United States geographic areas. To assign participants to cohorts, the prospective study relied on clinical history that participants themselves reported in a screening survey and a study questionnaire. ImmuneRACE Cohort 3 recovered participants were defined by two consecutive negative NP/OP PCR tests, healthcare professional clearance, or symptom resolution. Mobile phlebotomists in the prospective study collected whole blood, serum and a nasopharyngeal or oropharyngeal swab from every participant. Prospective study participants could optionally give additional blood draws and questionnaires over an approximately 2-month period. Blood samples from the prospective study were shipped frozen or at room temperature prior to DNA extraction. The immunoSEQ Assay, a bias-controlled multiplex PCR, was used to amplify TCRbeta CDR3 regions from genomic DNA. As for how the authors treated the data: Within the assay, amplification of reference gene primers was used to estimate how many nucleated cells each sample contained. To quantify the absolute abundance of each unique TCRbeta CDR3 rearrangement, sequence reads were collapsed and filtered. Productive Simpson clonality was computed per sample as the square root of Simpson's diversity index over productive rearrangements. TCRdb obtained this table from immuneACCESS and retained in-frame rearrangements with V and J assigned. These tables miss some clones; where compared with another copy, unresolved V genes account for less than half of the shortfall, and the remainder is unexplained. That table supplies the V and J calls and clone size; D and trimming were determined from the DNA. A total of around 390,000 clones appear in this sample, just under 90% of them only once. The top ten clones comprise roughly 9.4% of the sample.

Note on this clone: Its antigen is still unknown. Base-call qualities are not available, and no considerably larger clone is one nucleotide away.

The CDR3 has 20 amino acids, counting the end cysteine and phenylalanine. The DNA shown is the 60-base CDR3, in frame from base 1. Trimming accounts for 0 bases at V and 5 bases at J, while the number of junction bases matched to no gene is 18. CDR1 SGHRS and CDR2 YFSETQ are derived from the germline V gene. The investigation overall reported the following: How much clinical and demographic metadata was included differed by source and by participant, and the metadata was provided uncurated.

This clonotype was obtained from a woman between 50 and 59 years old who had recovered from COVID-19. The chain links TRBV5-1 with TRBJ1-4, with 8 junctional bases fitting TRBD1. The specimen sequenced was PBMCs or T cells enriched from blood (not recorded which). DNA sequence: TGCGCCAGCAGCTTGGCCGACAGGGGATCTCAAGGGGTCCGGAATGAAAAACTGTTTTTT. This gives the protein CASSLADRGSQGVRNEKLFF. Here the CDR3 is joined to the reference TRBV5-1 and TRBJ1-4 genes, and the full variable domain is: KAGVTQTPRYLIKTRGQQVTLSCSPISGHRSVSWYQQTPGQGLQFLFEYFSETQRNKGNFPGRFSGRQFSNSRSEMNVSTLELGDSALYLCASSLADRGSQGVRNEKLFFGSGTQLSVL.